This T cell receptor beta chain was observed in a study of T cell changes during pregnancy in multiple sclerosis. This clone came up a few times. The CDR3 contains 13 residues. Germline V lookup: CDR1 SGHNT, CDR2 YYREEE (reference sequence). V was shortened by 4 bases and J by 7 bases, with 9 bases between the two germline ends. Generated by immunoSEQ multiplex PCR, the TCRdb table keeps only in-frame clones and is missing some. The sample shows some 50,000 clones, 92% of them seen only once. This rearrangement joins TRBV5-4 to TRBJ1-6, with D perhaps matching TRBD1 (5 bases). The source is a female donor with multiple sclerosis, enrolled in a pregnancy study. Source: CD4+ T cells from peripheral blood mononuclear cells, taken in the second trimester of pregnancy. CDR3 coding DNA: TGTGCCAGCAGCGACCGACAGAATTCACCCCTCCACTTT. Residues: CASSDRQNSPLHF.